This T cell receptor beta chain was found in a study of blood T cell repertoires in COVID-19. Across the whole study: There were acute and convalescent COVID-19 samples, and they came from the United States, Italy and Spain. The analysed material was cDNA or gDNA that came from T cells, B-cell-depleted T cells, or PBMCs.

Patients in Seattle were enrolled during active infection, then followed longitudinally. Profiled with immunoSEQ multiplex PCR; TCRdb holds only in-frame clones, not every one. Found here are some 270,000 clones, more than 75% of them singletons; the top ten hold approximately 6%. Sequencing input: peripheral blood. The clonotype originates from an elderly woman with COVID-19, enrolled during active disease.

DNA of the CDR3: TGCGCCAGCAGCGGGGTGACTAGCAAGGAGACCCAGTACTTC. Its translation: CASSGVTSKETQYF. V and J are TRBV5-1 and TRBJ2-5; the match to TRBD2 covers 7 bases. V lost 4 bases to trimming and J lost 5 bases; unmatched junction nucleotides: 8. CDR3 size: 14 residues. CDR1 SGHRS and CDR2 YFSETQ come from the germline V gene.